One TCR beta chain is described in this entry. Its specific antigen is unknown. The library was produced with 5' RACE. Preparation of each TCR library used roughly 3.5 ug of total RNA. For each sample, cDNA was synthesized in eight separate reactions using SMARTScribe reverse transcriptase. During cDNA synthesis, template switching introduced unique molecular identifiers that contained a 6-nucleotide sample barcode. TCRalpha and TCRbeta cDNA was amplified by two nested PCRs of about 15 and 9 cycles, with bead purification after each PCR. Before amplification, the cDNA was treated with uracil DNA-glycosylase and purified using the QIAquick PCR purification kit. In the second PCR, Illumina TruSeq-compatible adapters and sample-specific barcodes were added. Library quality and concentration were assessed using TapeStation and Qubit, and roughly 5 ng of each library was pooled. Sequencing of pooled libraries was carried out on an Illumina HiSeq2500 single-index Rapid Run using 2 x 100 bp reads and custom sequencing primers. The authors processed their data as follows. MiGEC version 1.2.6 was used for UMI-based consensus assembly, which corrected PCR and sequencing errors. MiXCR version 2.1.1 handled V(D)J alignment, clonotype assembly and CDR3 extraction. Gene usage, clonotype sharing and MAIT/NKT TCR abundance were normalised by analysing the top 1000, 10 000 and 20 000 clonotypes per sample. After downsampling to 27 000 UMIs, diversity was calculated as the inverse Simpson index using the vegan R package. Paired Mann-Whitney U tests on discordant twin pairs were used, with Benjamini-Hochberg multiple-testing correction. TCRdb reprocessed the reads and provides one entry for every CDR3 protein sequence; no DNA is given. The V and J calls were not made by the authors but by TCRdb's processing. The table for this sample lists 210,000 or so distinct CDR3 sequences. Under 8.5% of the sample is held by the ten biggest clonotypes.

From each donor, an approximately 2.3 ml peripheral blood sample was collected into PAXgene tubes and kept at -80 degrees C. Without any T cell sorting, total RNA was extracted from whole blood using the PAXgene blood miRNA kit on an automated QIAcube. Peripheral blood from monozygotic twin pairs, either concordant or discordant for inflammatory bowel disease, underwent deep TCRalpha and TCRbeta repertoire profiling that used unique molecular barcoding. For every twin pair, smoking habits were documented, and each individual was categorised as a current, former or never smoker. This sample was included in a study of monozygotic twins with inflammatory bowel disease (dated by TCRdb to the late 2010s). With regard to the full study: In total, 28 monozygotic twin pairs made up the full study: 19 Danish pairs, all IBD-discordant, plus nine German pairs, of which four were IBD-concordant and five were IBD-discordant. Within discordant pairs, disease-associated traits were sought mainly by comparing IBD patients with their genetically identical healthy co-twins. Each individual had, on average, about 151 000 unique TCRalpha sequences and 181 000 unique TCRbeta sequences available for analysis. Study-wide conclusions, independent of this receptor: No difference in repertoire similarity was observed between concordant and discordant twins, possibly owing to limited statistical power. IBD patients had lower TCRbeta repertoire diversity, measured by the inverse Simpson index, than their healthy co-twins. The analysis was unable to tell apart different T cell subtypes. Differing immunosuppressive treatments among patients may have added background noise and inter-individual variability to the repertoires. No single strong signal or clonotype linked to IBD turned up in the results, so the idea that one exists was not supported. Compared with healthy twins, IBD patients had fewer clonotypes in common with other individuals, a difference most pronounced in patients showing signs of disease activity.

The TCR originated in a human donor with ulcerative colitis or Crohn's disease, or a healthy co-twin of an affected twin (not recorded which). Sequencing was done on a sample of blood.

For the CDR3, the sequence is CASSFTGSSYNEQFF. The chain employs TRBV5-1 and TRBJ2-1. The CDR3 goes from the cysteine to the phenylalanine over 15 residues. DNA is not recorded here. CDR1 and CDR2, per the germline V gene, are SGHRS and YFSETQ.